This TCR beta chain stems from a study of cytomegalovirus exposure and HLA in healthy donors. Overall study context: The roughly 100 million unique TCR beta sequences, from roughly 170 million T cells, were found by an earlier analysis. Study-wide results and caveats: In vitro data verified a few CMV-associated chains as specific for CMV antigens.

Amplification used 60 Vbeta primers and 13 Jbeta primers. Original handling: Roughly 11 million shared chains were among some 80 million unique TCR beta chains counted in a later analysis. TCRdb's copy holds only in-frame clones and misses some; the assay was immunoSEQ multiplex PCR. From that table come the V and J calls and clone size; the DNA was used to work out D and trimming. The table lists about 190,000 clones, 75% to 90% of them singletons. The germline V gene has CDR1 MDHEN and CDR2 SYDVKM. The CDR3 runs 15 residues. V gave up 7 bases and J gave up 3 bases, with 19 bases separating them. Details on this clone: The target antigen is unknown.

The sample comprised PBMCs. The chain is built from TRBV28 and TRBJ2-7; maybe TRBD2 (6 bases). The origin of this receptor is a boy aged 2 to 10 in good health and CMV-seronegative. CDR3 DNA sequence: TGTGCCAGCACCACCGGGACTCGACGAATCTACGAGCAGTACTTC. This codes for CASTTGTRRIYEQYF.